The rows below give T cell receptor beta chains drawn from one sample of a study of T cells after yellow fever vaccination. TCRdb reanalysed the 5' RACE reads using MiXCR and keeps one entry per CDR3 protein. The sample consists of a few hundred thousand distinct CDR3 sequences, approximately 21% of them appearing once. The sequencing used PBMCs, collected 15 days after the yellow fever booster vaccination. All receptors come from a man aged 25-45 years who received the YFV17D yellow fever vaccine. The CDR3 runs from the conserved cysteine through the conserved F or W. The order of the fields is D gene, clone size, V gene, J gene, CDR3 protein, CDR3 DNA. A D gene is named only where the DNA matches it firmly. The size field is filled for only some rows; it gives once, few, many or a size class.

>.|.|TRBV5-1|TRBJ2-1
CASSLEERINEQFF
TGCGCCAGCAGTCTGGAAGAGAGGATCAATGAGCAGTTCTTC
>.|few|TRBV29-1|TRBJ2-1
CSVSNVRGGKGNEQFF
TGCAGCGTATCAAACGTTAGGGGCGGGAAGGGCAATGAGCAGTTCTTC
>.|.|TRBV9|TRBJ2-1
CASSDGTNPSDEQFF
TGTGCCAGCAGCGACGGGACAAACCCCAGTGATGAGCAGTTCTTC
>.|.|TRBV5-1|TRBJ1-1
CASSEIAGEAFF
TGCGCCAGCAGCGAGATCGCGGGTGAAGCTTTCTTT
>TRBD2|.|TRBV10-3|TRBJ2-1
CAIRSGRELNEQFF
TGTGCCATCAGAAGCGGGAGAGAGCTTAATGAGCAGTTCTTC
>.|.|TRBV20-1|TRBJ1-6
CCARDPSAAGNSPLHF
TGCTGTGCTAGAGATCCTTCGGCGGCGGGTAATTCACCCCTCCACTTT
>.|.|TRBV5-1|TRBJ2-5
CASSLPLAETQYF
TGCGCCAGCAGCTTGCCCCTGGCGGAGACCCAGTACTTC
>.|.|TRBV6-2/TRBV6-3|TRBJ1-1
CASSQQHEAFF
TGTGCCAGCAGTCAACAGCATGAAGCTTTCTTT
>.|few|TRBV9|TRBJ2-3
CASSVQVSTDTQYF
TGTGCCAGCAGCGTACAGGTCTCCACAGATACGCAGTATTTT
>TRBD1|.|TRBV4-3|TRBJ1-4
CASSQQGQSNEKLFF
TGCGCCAGCAGTCAGCAGGGACAGTCTAATGAAAAACTGTTTTTT
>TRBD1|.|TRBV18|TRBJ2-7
CASSPPGQGHSYEQYF
TGTGCCAGCTCACCACCCGGACAGGGACACTCCTACGAGCAGTACTTC
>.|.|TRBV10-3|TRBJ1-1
CAISNRDSEAFF
TGTGCCATCAGCAACAGGGATTCTGAAGCTTTCTTT
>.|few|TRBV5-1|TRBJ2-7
CASSLDVARNYEQYF
TGCGCCAGCAGCTTGGACGTAGCCAGAAACTACGAGCAGTACTTC
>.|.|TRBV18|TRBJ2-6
CASSPLQFLSGANVLTF
TGTGCCAGCTCACCACTCCAATTCCTCTCTGGGGCCAACGTCCTGACTTTC
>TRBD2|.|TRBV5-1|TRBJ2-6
CASSLDSGGSGANVLTF
TGCGCCAGCAGCTTGGATAGCGGGGGAAGTGGGGCCAACGTCCTGACTTTC
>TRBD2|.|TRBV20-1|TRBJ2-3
CSARDGASGRSDTQYF
TGCAGTGCTAGAGATGGGGCTAGCGGGAGATCAGATACGCAGTATTTT
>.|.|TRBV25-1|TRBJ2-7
CASSDWEEQYF
TGTGCCAGCAGTGACTGGGAGGAGCAGTACTTC
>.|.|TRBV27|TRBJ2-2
CGARGVGTGELFF
TGTGGAGCTAGGGGGGTCGGCACCGGGGAGCTGTTTTTT
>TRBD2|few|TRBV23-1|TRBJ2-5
CASSLLAGGEPQETQYF
TGCGCCAGCAGTCTTCTAGCGGGAGGGGAACCCCAAGAGACCCAGTACTTC
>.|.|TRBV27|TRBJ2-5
CASSGVGYQETQYF
TGTGCCAGCAGTGGGGTGGGGTACCAAGAGACCCAGTACTTC
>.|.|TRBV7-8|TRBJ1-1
CASSRTGGGGFEAFF
TGTGCCAGCAGCCGGACCGGGGGGGGCGGCTTTGAAGCTTTCTTT
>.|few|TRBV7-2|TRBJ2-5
CASSLSQAETQYF
TGTGCCAGCAGCTTGAGCCAAGCGGAGACCCAGTACTTC
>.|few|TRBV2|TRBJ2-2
CASSGYSEVTGELFF
TGTGCCAGCAGTGGCTATAGCGAAGTCACCGGGGAGCTGTTTTTT
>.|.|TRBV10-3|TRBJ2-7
CAITYTKAYEQYF
TGTGCCATCACATACACCAAGGCCTACGAGCAGTACTTC